This TCR beta chain was found in a study of T cells in Graves' hyperthyroidism and ophthalmopathy. CDR3 size: 15 residues. The germline V gene encodes CDR1 ENHRY and CDR2 SYGVKD. With 9 bases clipped from V and 0 bases from J, the junction kept 8 bases outside the gene matches. The table lists this clonotype with many counts. Amplified regions were TCR beta CDR3 sequences from RNA transcripts. The HTBI set primed first-round TCR CDR3 RT-PCR. TCRdb processed the multiplex PCR reads anew with MiXCR; each CDR3 protein has one entry. This table has 450,000 to 550,000 distinct CDR3 sequences, approximately 24% appearing once.

The receptor was isolated from a woman aged 30 to 39 with Graves' ophthalmopathy. Sequenced material: blood. The V and J genes are TRBV10-3 and TRBJ1-3; TRBD1 agrees at 7 bases. The CDR3 DNA follows: TGTGCCATTTCTGAGGGGGACAGCTCTGGAAACACCATATATTTT. This sequence encodes CAISEGDSSGNTIYF.